This TCR beta chain appears in the sequencing data of a study of identical twins (dated by TCRdb to 2016 to 2018). Describing the broader study: To test whether fetal clonotypes persist, this study deep-sequenced TCR alpha and beta repertoires from monozygotic twins, from unrelated adults of various ages, and from cord blood. Replicate twin experiments were performed at different times using different library preparation protocols to rule out contamination.

The library was built by means of 5' RACE. Sequencing used an Illumina HiSeq 2000. Template switching added a universal primer binding site, and the final cDNA carried a unique molecular identifier that allowed TCR cDNA molecules to be counted accurately. Specific primers in the conserved constant-segment region were used to synthesize first-strand cDNA for the TCR alpha and beta chains. To control for contamination, every cDNA library carried two barcodes: a SMART-Mk sample barcode plus Illumina barcodes. TruSeq adapter sequences and Illumina sample barcodes were added in two successive PCR steps. The Illumina HiSeq platform was used with custom primers to sequence TCR alpha and beta cDNA libraries. As for the authors' bioinformatics: Raw reads were processed with MiGEC to extract unique molecular identifiers, and MiXCR was used to determine CDR3 positions. For each individual, recombination models were inferred using an EM algorithm with the repgenHMM and IGoR tools. The tcR package in R was used for shared clonotype analysis, with sharing normalized by the product of cloneset sizes. To study raw recombination without the effects of thymic and clonal selection, out-of-frame nonproductive sequences were analyzed. In-frame beta chains were kept once TCRdb had trimmed the public reads at Q25 with fastp and called clones with MiXCR. Each entry merges the rows of one CDR3 protein and shows their most common DNA and genes. V and J calls and clone size were set by TCRdb, not the authors. This sample gives roughly 240,000 distinct CDR3 sequences in total; approximately 7% of them show up just once. The leading ten clones occupy more than 3% of the sample.

The trim is 3 bases for V and 3 bases for J, with a gap of 4 bases between the germline ends. Taken from the germline V gene, the CDR1 and CDR2 loops are SGHRS and YFSETQ. From cysteine to phenylalanine, the CDR3 is 12 amino acids long. The kept DNA is CDR3 alone, 36 bases in frame from the first base. Every donor in the study was a healthy Caucasian. The twin cohort comprised three pairs of female monozygotic twins, all aged about 18 to 30 years. Miltenyi CD45RO+ enrichment and human naive T-cell isolation kits were used to isolate memory (CD45RO+) and naive T cells from PBMC. Comment on this clonotype: Its antigen target is currently unknown. No clone much larger than this one lies a single base away; base qualities are absent.

Points the paper makes about the study in general: Compared with coincidental sharing between unrelated individuals, out-of-frame TCR alpha sequences shared between twins had an excess of sequences with low generation probability. Because the same donors could not be followed over many years, the conclusions depended on cross-sectional statistical analysis. In monozygotic twins, recombination models systematically underestimated out-of-frame TCR alpha sharing, but the models matched the sharing seen between unrelated individuals. A weaker excess of twin sharing was found in beta out-of-frame sequences because the signal-to-noise ratio was lowered by fewer shared sequences. Zero-insertion analyses could be partly confounded by invariant T cells such as MAIT and iNKT, though diverse VJ usage argued against such confounding for most clonotypes. Abundant cord blood beta clonotypes carried fewer insertions; young adult naive repertoires showed a weaker similar trend, while memory repertoires showed none.

These data also formed part of another study, on yellow fever vaccine responses in identical twins. The second paper states: The authors reported that the T cell response to vaccination in identical twins appeared partly convergent and partly personalized. The study precisely tracked vaccine-responding T cell clones in identical twins.

Source material: memory (CD45RO+) T cells sorted from blood. Taken with the paper, the label for cell subset or site translates to: CD45RO+ enriched T cells. The receptor comes from a woman aged 18-29 years in good health. This sequence uses TRBV5-1 and TRBJ2-1, with no D gene named confidently. The sequenced DNA: TGCGCCAGCAGCTGGAACTACAATGAGCAGTTCTTC. Translated, this is CASSWNYNEQFF.